This TCR beta chain is drawn from a study of OX40 agonist ivuxolimab in advanced cancers. Looking at the study overall: Earlier anti-PD-1, anti-PD-L1 or anti-CTLA-4 therapy was permitted; about 44% had received some.

The assay was immunoSEQ multiplex PCR, and TCRdb's table has in-frame clones only and misses some. The table includes 70,000 to 75,000 clones, 88% detected once. Germline V gives CDR1 SGHTA, CDR2 FQGTGA. This CDR3 is built from 12 residues. V was trimmed by 2 bases and J by 4 bases, leaving 4 bases between them. This clonotype was obtained from an adult with an advanced solid tumor such as melanoma, head and neck, liver or kidney cancer. This sample comprised CD4+ or CD8+ T cells sorted from blood, obtained in a trial of the OX40 agonist ivuxolimab. The chain recombines TRBV7-3 with TRBJ2-3; no definite D call. The DNA of the CDR3 is TGTGCCAGCAGCTTAGGGGCAGATACGCAGTATTTT. It is translated as CASSLGADTQYF.